Below are 29 T cell receptor beta chains sequenced from a single sample in a study of regulatory and conventional T cells in breast cancer. Using its own MiXCR run on the PCR reads, TCRdb lists one record per CDR3 protein. This sample has about 10,000 distinct CDR3 sequences; just under 35% occur once, and the top ten carry approximately 6.2%. Material for sequencing was conventional T cells from blood. These receptors all come from a male donor in good health.

This clonotype was observed a handful of times. The chain recombines TRBV6-6 with TRBJ2-1; D tentatively fits TRBD1 or TRBD2 (5 bases each). CDR3 length equals 16 residues. V was pared by 0 bases and J by 7 bases, with 16 bases between. The germline CDR1 and CDR2 sequences are MNHNY and SVGAGI (reference sequence). The CDR3 DNA is TGTGCCAGCAGTTACTCGACCGGGGCGCGGCGGAATGAGCAGTTCTTC. Translating gives CASSYSTGARRNEQFF.

This clonotype turned up a few times. V gene TRBV2 combines with J gene TRBJ1-5; D not resolved. Trimming shortened V by 5 bases and J by 3 bases, and 8 bases separated the two germline ends. This CDR3 has 13 residues. CDR1 SNHLY and CDR2 FYNNEI come from the germline V gene. The DNA of the CDR3 is TGTGCCAGCAGTTTAGACTTCAATCAGCCCCAGCATTTT. This encodes CASSLDFNQPQHF.

This clonotype was picked up a small number of times. J is TRBJ1-1 and V is TRBV11-2; weak D call: TRBD1 (5 bases). V dropped 0 bases and J dropped 5 bases, with 10 bases sitting between them. Germline CDR1 reads SGHAT; CDR2 reads FQNNGV. The CDR3 runs to 14 residues. The CDR3 nucleotides read TGTGCCAGCAGCTTAGAGGTGGGACTGACTGAAGCTTTCTTT. Translation gives CASSLEVGLTEAFF.

This clonotype is deemed medium-sized. The chain uses TRBV20-1 and TRBJ1-4; D possibly corresponds to TRBD1 (6 bases). This CDR3 is built from 14 residues. The V end was cut by 6 bases, the J end by 10 bases, with 21 bases between. Germline CDR1 and CDR2: DFQATT and SNEGSKA (reference sequence). The CDR3 nucleotides read TGCAGTGCAAAGAGGGGGGGCAGGGCAGGAAAACTGTTTTTT. Translated: CSAKRGGRAGKLFF.

This clonotype appeared once. The CDR3 sequence: CASSYGGGGETQYF. The CDR3 DNA reads TGTGCCAGCAGTTACGGCGGGGGAGGGGAGACCCAGTACTTC. The rearrangement links TRBV6-2 or TRBV6-3 to TRBJ2-5; TRBD2 agrees at 7 bases. Germline V gives CDR1 MNHEY, CDR2 SVGEGT. CDR3 size: 14 residues. With V trimmed by 2 bases and J by 5 bases, 5 bases remained unmatched.

V and J are TRBV18 and TRBJ2-5; D not resolved. This CDR3 region has 11 residues. From germline, CDR1 is KGHSH and CDR2 LQKENI. The ends were cut back, 2 bases at V and 3 bases at J, with 1 base in the middle. CDR3 sequence: CASSPKETQYF. CDR3 coding DNA: TGTGCCAGCTCACCAAAAGAGACCCAGTACTTC.

The J gene is TRBJ2-3, the V gene TRBV7-3, with TRBD1 as a possible D gene (6 bases). The CDR3 has 15 residues. V was cut by 5 bases and J by 0 bases, with 12 bases left in between. Germline values: CDR1 SGHTA, CDR2 FQGTGA. The CDR3: CASSPGTYSTDTQYF. DNA for the CDR3: TGTGCCAGCAGCCCAGGGACATATAGCACAGATACGCAGTATTTT.

This clonotype was picked up a small number of times. The chain employs TRBV7-9 and TRBJ1-1; TRBD1 is a possible D gene (5 bases). V lost 6 bases and J lost 11, with 13 bases in between. Germline V CDR1 and CDR2: SEHNR, FQNEAQ (reference sequence). The CDR3 has 11 amino acids. CDR3 sequence reads: CASREDGGAFF. The CDR3 nucleotides are TGTGCCAGCAGAGAGGACGGGGGGGCTTTCTTT.

The rearrangement uses TRBV12-3 or TRBV12-4 and TRBJ1-1, with 8 bases that match TRBD1. J lost 5 bases, V lost 8 bases, and 7 bases had no gene match. The CDR3 length is 13 residues. The CDR3 loop is CASGRTGKTEAFF. DNA of the CDR3: TGTGCCAGCGGTCGGACAGGGAAGACTGAAGCTTTCTTT.

As regards this clonotype: Given the absence of the conserved phenylalanine or tryptophan at the CDR3 end, a read error is likely. The chain recombines TRBV14 with TRBJ1-1; D uncertain. Trimming cost V 2 bases and J 4 bases, with 11 bases left between them. Germline V lookup: CDR1 SGHDN, CDR2 FVKESK. The CDR3 has 14 amino acids. This chain's CDR3 is CASSQRSLGTEAFL. CDR3 bases: TGTGCCAGCAGCCAAAGATCCTTGGGCACTGAAGCTTTCCTT.

The chain carries TRBV7-2 and TRBJ1-2; a weak D match, TRBD1 (6 bases). V lost 7 bases to trimming and J lost 7 bases, with 22 bases between them. Germline CDR1 reads SGHTA; CDR2 reads FQGNSA. This CDR3 region has 15 residues. The chain's CDR3 is CASTTGQTFLGGYTF. The CDR3 bases are TGTGCCAGCACCACCGGACAGACCTTCTTGGGTGGCTACACCTTC. The entire variable domain, with the rest obtained from reference TRBV7-2 and TRBJ1-2, is as follows: GAGVSQSPSNKVTEKGKDVELRCDPISGHTALYWYRQSLGQGLEFLIYFQGNSAPDKSGLPSDRFSAERTGGSVSTLTIQRTQQEDSAVYLCASTTGQTFLGGYTFGSGTRLTVV.

This chain joins TRBV5-6 and TRBJ2-3, with 12 bases identical to TRBD2. This CDR3 is built from 15 residues. The V and J ends lost 3 bases and 3 bases, in that order; junction bases with no gene match: 2. The germline V gene has CDR1 SGHDT and CDR2 YYEEEE. The CDR3 bases are TGTGCCAGCAGCTCGACTAGCGGGGGAACAGATACGCAGTATTTT. This gives the protein CASSSTSGGTDTQYF.

This clonotype turned up a few times. The chain employs TRBV6-2 or TRBV6-3 and TRBJ1-5; no clear D. CDR3 size: 16 residues. Germline lookup yields CDR1 MNHEY and CDR2 SVGEGT. V lost 0 bases to trimming and J lost 2 bases, with 11 bases between them. CDR3 loop: CASSYSSGSGNQPQHF. The CDR3 region has the DNA TGTGCCAGCAGTTACTCGAGCGGGTCGGGCAATCAGCCCCAGCATTTT.

The rearrangement joins TRBV20-1 to TRBJ1-6; D is undetermined. The germline V gene has CDR1 DFQATT and CDR2 SNEGSKA (reference sequence). The CDR3 loop spans 14 amino acids. Trimming left V 3 bases short and J 10 bases short, with 16 bases between. The CDR3: CSARVRDMGSPLHF. In nucleotides, the CDR3 is TGCAGTGCTAGGGTGAGGGATATGGGATCACCCCTCCACTTT.

This clonotype was seen only a few times. The chain couples TRBV28 to TRBJ2-1, with 8 nucleotides matching TRBD1. The germline CDR1 and CDR2 sequences are MDHEN and SYDVKM. The V segment lost 7 bases and the J segment 0 bases; nucleotides outside the gene matches: 2. The CDR3 is made up of 14 amino acids. This chain's CDR3 is CASKDRVSYNEQFF. DNA of the CDR3: TGTGCCAGCAAGGACAGGGTCTCCTACAATGAGCAGTTCTTC.

The gene calls are TRBV24-1 and TRBJ2-1; D uncertain. Germline V lookup: CDR1 KGHDR, CDR2 SFDVKD. This CDR3 has 15 amino acids. V lost 4 bases and J 3 bases, leaving 12 bases between the germline ends. CDR3 protein: CATSDPTGLYNEQFF. The DNA for the CDR3 is TGTGCCACCAGTGACCCAACCGGCCTCTACAATGAGCAGTTCTTC.

A few counts support this clonotype. The CDR3 sequence: CASSLERGDTDTQYF. The CDR3 DNA sequence: TGTGCCAGCAGCTTAGAGCGGGGCGACACAGATACGCAGTATTTT. This rearrangement joins TRBV7-2 to TRBJ2-3; 7 nucleotides agree with TRBD2. The V gene's germline CDR1 is SGHTA and CDR2 FQGNSA. CDR3 size: 15 residues. Trimming took 1 base from V and 2 from J; bases not matched to a gene: 3.

The chain uses TRBV6-1 and TRBJ2-3, with 10 bases matching TRBD1. Germline V lookup: CDR1 MNHNS, CDR2 SASEGT. The CDR3 loop spans 17 amino acids. Unmatched junction bases numbered 13, after V lost 5 bases and J lost 5 bases. The CDR3 DNA follows: TGTGCCAGCAGTTACCCGCGGGAGACAGGGGGCTTAGATACGCAGTATTTT. It codes for CASSYPRETGGLDTQYF.

The chain is built from TRBV4-3 and TRBJ2-7; 8 nucleotides agree with TRBD1. The V gene end was trimmed by 0 bases and the J gene end by 3 bases; junction bases not matched to a gene: 4. This CDR3 region has 15 residues. Germline values: CDR1 LGHNA, CDR2 YSLEER. The CDR3, as DNA: TGCGCCAGCAGCCAAGATGGGACAGGATACTACGAGCAGTACTTC. It specifies CASSQDGTGYYEQYF.

This clonotype is classed as medium-sized. The V call is TRBV14, the J call TRBJ2-7; 8 bases fit TRBD1. The CDR3 runs 16 residues. CDR1 SGHDN and CDR2 FVKESK come from the germline V gene. The V gene end was trimmed by 0 bases and the J gene end by 4 bases; junction bases not matched to a gene: 8. CDR3: CASSQEGAGGLYEQYF. In nucleotides, the CDR3 is TGTGCCAGCAGCCAAGAGGGGGCAGGGGGCCTGTACGAGCAGTACTTC.

V usage is TRBV28 and J usage is TRBJ1-4; no firm D call. With 5 bases removed from V and 6 bases from J, the gap between germline ends came to 16 bases. Germline V gene lookup returns CDR1 MDHEN and CDR2 SYDVKM. The CDR3 spans 15 residues. The CDR3 region is CASSRRTPGDEKLFF. The CDR3 DNA sequence: TGTGCCAGCAGTCGGCGGACGCCCGGTGATGAAAAACTGTTTTTT.

This clonotype showed up just a few times. The V call is TRBV6-2 or TRBV6-3, the J call TRBJ1-5; TRBD1 is a possible D gene (6 bases). This CDR3 is 14 amino acids long. V was trimmed by 4 bases and J by 6 bases, leaving 13 bases between them. Germline V gene data show CDR1 as MNHEY and CDR2 as SVGEGT. CDR3 in amino acids: CASSFTGTGQPQHF. CDR3 DNA: TGTGCCAGCAGTTTTACAGGGACGGGTCAGCCCCAGCATTTT.

Note on this clonotype: A much larger clone lies one base from this, so it may be a read error. The chain joins TRBV7-2 to TRBJ2-5; D is uncertain. The CDR3 sequence is 11 residues long. Trimming stripped 5 bases from V and 5 bases from J, with 6 bases between. From germline, CDR1 is SGHTA and CDR2 FQGNSA. The CDR3 region is CASSEWETQYF. CDR3 bases: TGTGCCAGCAGCGAATGGGAGACCCAGTACTTC.

This clonotype appeared many times. Here the CDR3 DNA reads TGTGCCAGCTCCCTAGGACAGGGGAAGGTAGAGCCCCAGCATTTT. Its translation: CASSLGQGKVEPQHF. The V call is TRBV12-3 or TRBV12-4, the J call TRBJ1-5; TRBD1 matches 9 bases. Germline trimming cut 8 bases from V and 8 bases from J; bases unmatched to any gene: 13. The length of the CDR3 is 15 residues.

The rearrangement uses TRBV12-3 or TRBV12-4 and TRBJ2-3; D remains unclear. V gave up 5 bases and J gave up 4 bases, with 4 bases separating them. CDR3 size: 11 residues. CDR3 DNA: TGTGCCAGCAGTGCCGCAGATACGCAGTATTTT. Its translation: CASSAADTQYF.

This clonotype was observed a handful of times. This chain connects TRBV15 to TRBJ2-7; 7 nucleotides line up with TRBD1. The CDR3 extends over 15 amino acids. J gave up 0 bases and V 0 bases, and 2 bases lay outside the gene matches. Germline V gene lookup returns CDR1 LNHNV and CDR2 YYDKDF (reference sequence). DNA of the CDR3: TGTGCCACCAGCAGAGATAGACAGGGCTCCTACGAGCAGTACTTC. This sequence encodes CATSRDRQGSYEQYF.

Concerning this clonotype: It may be a read error: a sequence one base away is much more abundant. This sequence joins TRBV19 and TRBJ2-7, with TRBD1 matching over 7 bases. With V trimmed by 5 bases and J by 4 bases, 8 bases remained unmatched. CDR1 is LNHDA, CDR2 SQIVND, per germline (reference sequence). The length of the CDR3 is 14 residues. CDR3 nucleotide sequence: TGTGCCAGTAGTCCCGAGGACAGGTCTTACGAGCAGTACTTC. Amino acids: CASSPEDRSYEQYF.

The rearrangement joins TRBV7-2 to TRBJ2-2; no clear D gene. This CDR3 has 12 residues. Germline V gives CDR1 SGHTA, CDR2 FQGNSA. The V end lost 6 bases, the J end lost 3 bases, and 5 bases lay between the germline ends. CDR3 in DNA: TGTGCCAGCAGTACCGACACCGGGGAGCTGTTTTTT. It is translated as CASSTDTGELFF.

The CDR3 is CASSWVYGQETQYF. In DNA form, the CDR3 reads TGTGCCAGCAGCTGGGTGTATGGTCAAGAGACCCAGTACTTC. This chain links TRBV18 with TRBJ2-5; D uncertain. Germline CDR1 KGHSH, CDR2 LQKENI. CDR3 length: 14 residues. V lost 8 bases and J 2 bases, leaving 15 bases between the germline ends.